Listed here are 18 T cell receptor beta chains from one sample, sequenced in a study of blood T cell repertoires in COVID-19. Method: immunoSEQ multiplex PCR; TCRdb's copy keeps in-frame clones and lacks some. The table includes tens of thousands of clones, 70% to 80% detected once. Sequencing input: peripheral blood. The receptors originated from a human donor in a cohort sampled during active COVID-19.

The chain combines TRBV4-3 with TRBJ2-2; 7 nucleotides match TRBD1. V shed 3 bases, J shed 6 bases, and the junction held 7 bases outside the gene matches. This CDR3 spans 15 amino acids. The germline V gene encodes CDR1 LGHNA and CDR2 YSLEER. CDR3 DNA sequence: TGCGCCAGCAGCCACCCACACCAGGGGGCCGGGGAGCTGTTTTTT. The encoded protein is CASSHPHQGAGELFF.

The V gene is TRBV27, the J gene TRBJ1-4; a possible D gene is TRBD1 (5 bases). The CDR3 loop spans 13 amino acids. Trimming shortened V by 8 bases and J by 7 bases, and 14 bases separated the two germline ends. Germline values: CDR1 MNHEY, CDR2 SMNVEV (reference sequence). CDR3 coding DNA: TGTGCCAGCGGCAGGGATTGGGCTGAAAAACTGTTTTTT. It is translated as CASGRDWAEKLFF.

V gene TRBV4-2 combines with J gene TRBJ2-2; tentative D call: TRBD2 (5 bases). In germline, CDR1 is LGHNA, CDR2 YNFKEQ. This CDR3 comprises 14 residues. Trimming left V 3 bases short and J 8 bases short, with 13 bases between. This CDR3 is CASSQITERGELFF. The CDR3 coding sequence is TGTGCCAGCAGCCAGATAACGGAGCGGGGGGAGCTGTTTTTT.

In its sample, this clone was seen a few times. V is TRBV6-6 and J is TRBJ1-5, with TRBD1 identical over 9 bases. V lost 6 bases to trimming and J lost 6 bases; unmatched junction nucleotides: 6. This CDR3 comprises 14 residues. CDR1 is MNHNY and CDR2 is SVGAGI in the germline V gene (reference sequence). This chain's CDR3 is CASSRGQGTQPQHF. CDR3 sequence (DNA): TGTGCCAGCAGCCGGGGACAGGGCACTCAGCCCCAGCATTTT.

This clone was recorded once. The chain couples TRBV5-1 to TRBJ1-2; TRBD1 might be the D (6 bases). Trimming stripped 3 bases from V and 11 bases from J, with 14 bases between. The CDR3 runs to 12 residues. The V gene's germline CDR1 is SGHRS and CDR2 YFSETQ. CDR3 loop: CASSYGTSSYTF. The CDR3 nucleotides read TGCGCCAGCAGCTACGGGACAAGCAGTTACACCTTC.

A few counts support this clone. The junction departs from the called germline gene at one end, perhaps through a read error. Different DNA sequences within this sample yield the same CDR3. The chain combines TRBV7-7 with TRBJ2-1; 11 positions match TRBD2. CDR3 length: 15 amino acids. CDR1 and CDR2 from the germline V gene are SSHAT and FNYEAQ (reference sequence). The CDR3, as DNA: TGTGCTAGCAGCTTACTAGCGGGAGCCTACAATGAGCAGTTCTTC. The encoded protein is CASSLLAGAYNEQFF.

This clone appeared a few times. The chain has TRBV28 and TRBJ2-7; 7 bases agree with TRBD1. Germline-derived CDR1 and CDR2 are MDHEN and SYDVKM. The V gene end was trimmed by 8 bases and the J gene end by 0 bases; junction bases not matched to a gene: 4. The length of the CDR3 is 13 residues. The CDR3, as DNA: TGTGCCAGCTCCGGGACAGTCTCCTACGAGCAGTACTTC. Translation: CASSGTVSYEQYF.

The rearrangement links TRBV4-3 to TRBJ1-5; D gene unclear. There are 16 residues in the CDR3. Germline V gene sequence: CDR1 LGHNA, CDR2 YSLEER. Trimming pared 0 bases from V and 0 bases from J, leaving 9 bases between. CDR3 region: CASSQERLNSNQPQHF. CDR3 in DNA: TGCGCCAGCAGCCAAGAGCGTTTGAATAGCAATCAGCCCCAGCATTTT.

The chain joins TRBV29-1 to TRBJ2-1; 13 nucleotides agree with TRBD2. Germline V lookup: CDR1 SQVTM, CDR2 ANQGSEA. V trimming: 1 base; J trimming: 6 bases; junction bases outside the gene matches: 9. This CDR3 is built from 17 residues. Here the CDR3 reads CSVEAPGLAGAPNEQFF. The CDR3, as DNA: TGCAGCGTTGAAGCTCCTGGACTAGCGGGAGCCCCCAATGAGCAGTTCTTC.

The V call is TRBV30, the J call TRBJ2-7, with TRBD1 matching over 7 bases. The CDR3 extends over 16 amino acids. Germline V gene lookup returns CDR1 GTSNPN and CDR2 SVGIG (reference sequence). V trimming: 3 bases; J trimming: 0 bases; junction bases outside the gene matches: 11. The CDR3 is CAWRSFFRDSSYEQYF. DNA for the CDR3: TGTGCCTGGAGGTCCTTCTTCCGGGACAGCTCCTACGAGCAGTACTTC.

The V gene is TRBV29-1, the J gene TRBJ2-1; 7 bases line up with TRBD2. Germline V gene sequence: CDR1 SQVTM, CDR2 ANQGSEA. The CDR3 loop spans 16 amino acids. V lost 0 bases to trimming and J lost 2 bases; unmatched junction nucleotides: 7. CDR3 nucleotide sequence: TGCAGCGTTGAAGACCCACTAGCGAGAACCTACAATGAGCAGTTCTTC. Translating gives CSVEDPLARTYNEQFF.

CDR3 nucleotides: TGTGCCAGCAGCTGGGAAGGACTAGCGGGTTACAATGAGCAGTTCTTC. This gives the protein CASSWEGLAGYNEQFF. The rearrangement links TRBV5-6 to TRBJ2-1; 11 bases align to TRBD2. The CDR3 runs to 16 residues. V shed 3 bases and J 4 bases; nucleotides not matched to a gene: 6. Germline-derived CDR1 and CDR2 are SGHDT and YYEEEE.

This clone was detected only a few times. One end of the junction varies from germline; a read error may be responsible. The chain is built from TRBV2 and TRBJ2-3, with 9 bases that match TRBD1. This CDR3 comprises 16 residues. The V gene's germline CDR1 is SNHLY and CDR2 FYNNEI. In DNA, the CDR3 is TGTGCCAGCAGAGAAGGACAGGGGATAAACACAGATACGCAGTATTTT. Translation gives CASREGQGINTDTQYF.

The rearrangement joins TRBV7-2 to TRBJ2-3, with D hard to call. The V gene lost 1 base and the J gene lost 6 bases, with 8 bases spanning the gap. Germline V gene data show CDR1 as SGHTA and CDR2 as FQGNSA. The CDR3 totals 13 residues. Here the CDR3 reads CASSLGPSDTQYF. Here the CDR3 DNA reads TGTGCCAGCAGCTTAGGTCCGTCTGATACGCAGTATTTT.

This clone was seen only once. This CDR3 is CASSLYEVGEQYF. The CDR3 region has the DNA TGCGCCAGCAGCTTGTACGAGGTAGGAGAGCAGTACTTC. The chain has TRBV5-1 and TRBJ2-7, with no clear D. Trimming stripped 1 base from V and 7 bases from J, with 12 bases between. CDR3 length equals 13 residues. Germline V gene data show CDR1 as SGHRS and CDR2 as YFSETQ.

The chain employs TRBV7-2 and TRBJ2-7, with 7 bases matching TRBD2. Germline CDR1 reads SGHTA; CDR2 reads FQGNSA. V gave up 1 base and J gave up 3 bases; unmatched junction bases: 9. CDR3 length: 16 amino acids. The CDR3 DNA reads TGTGCCAGCAGCTTAGTCCCTAGCGGAGGACTCTACGAGCAGTACTTC. Its translation is CASSLVPSGGLYEQYF.

The chain links TRBV21-1 to TRBJ1-6; TRBD1, the table's D call, lacks a check against the DNA. TRBV21-1 is given as a pseudogene. The CDR3 runs to 16 residues. CDR3 bases: TGTGCCAGCAGCAGATTCGACAGGGGCGATATTCACCCCCTCCACTTT. This gives the protein CASSRFDRGDIHPLHF.

The chain combines TRBV5-1 with TRBJ2-7, with 11 positions matching TRBD2. The germline V gene has CDR1 SGHRS and CDR2 YFSETQ. Losses at the gene ends were 4 bases for V and 3 bases for J; bases not matched to a gene: 3. The CDR3 has 14 residues. The CDR3 here is CASSEGLAGYEQYF. The DNA of the CDR3 is TGCGCCAGCAGCGAAGGACTAGCGGGCTACGAGCAGTACTTC.